The entry that follows covers one T cell receptor (beta chain) sequence. The sample is drawn from a study of blood T cell repertoires in COVID-19. Method: immunoSEQ multiplex PCR; TCRdb's copy keeps in-frame clones and lacks some. The sample lists a few hundred thousand clones; about 81% were seen once. Sequencing input: peripheral blood. This receptor was obtained from a woman aged 65 to 85 with COVID-19, enrolled during active disease.

The CDR3 region has the DNA TGTGCCAGCAGCCAAACAGAGCTTACAGGGGGCAAGCAGTTCTTC. Its protein product is CASSQTELTGGKQFF. The chain joins TRBV3-1 (or the pseudogene TRBV3-2) to TRBJ2-1, with 9 bases aligning to TRBD1. The CDR3 length is 15 residues. The germline V gene has CDR1 LGHDT and CDR2 YNNKEL (reference sequence). The V gene end was trimmed by 2 bases and the J gene end by 11 bases; junction bases not matched to a gene: 10.